This T cell receptor (beta chain) was captured in a study of blood T cell repertoires in COVID-19. About the research overall: PBMCs, B-cell-depleted T cells, or T cells were the source of the cDNA or gDNA that made up the material.

Trimming took off 4 bases at V and 3 bases at J, with 13 bases between the two ends. Germline values: CDR1 SGHKS, CDR2 YYEKEE (reference sequence). The CDR3 sequence is 14 residues long. Under the authors' procedure: Estimated nucleated cell counts came from reference gene primer amplification. Data came from immunoSEQ multiplex PCR; TCRdb stores just in-frame clones and leaves some out. V and J calls and clone size are as listed in that table; D and trimming were resolved from the DNA. The sample holds about 300,000 clones, around 90% seen once. Sequenced: peripheral blood. The origin of this receptor is a man between 65 and 85 years old with acute or convalescent COVID-19. The J gene is TRBJ1-1, the V gene TRBV5-5; D is undetermined. The chain's CDR3 is CASSPLQRDTEAFF. The CDR3 DNA sequence: TGTGCCAGCAGCCCACTACAGCGGGACACTGAAGCTTTCTTT.